The 21 T cell receptor beta chains reported below all come from one sample, sequenced in a study of blood T cell repertoires in COVID-19. The repertoire was sequenced with immunoSEQ multiplex PCR; TCRdb's copy has only in-frame clones and lacks some. Of under 70,000 clones in the sample, approximately 80% were seen once. The source material was peripheral blood. The receptors shown here come from a woman of 80 years or more with acute or convalescent COVID-19.

This clone showed up just a few times. Within the sample, other DNA sequences also encode this same CDR3. J is TRBJ1-1 and V is TRBV9; no firm D call. Deletions cut 3 bases from V and 1 base from J, with 4 bases between. CDR1 SGDLS and CDR2 YYNGEE come from the germline V gene. The length of the CDR3 is 12 residues. The CDR3 sequence is CASSAQNTEAFF. The CDR3 DNA follows: TGTGCCAGCAGCGCACAGAACACTGAAGCTTTCTTT.

This clone has a single count. The J gene is TRBJ1-2, the V gene TRBV3-1 (or the pseudogene TRBV3-2), with no clear D. The CDR3 is made up of 15 amino acids. Germline lookup yields CDR1 LGHDT and CDR2 YNNKEL (reference sequence). Trimming shortened V by 0 bases and J by 4 bases, and 12 bases separated the two germline ends. The CDR3 DNA follows: TGTGCCAGCAGCCAAGATCTGGGCTTGGGCTATGGCTACACCTTC. It is translated as CASSQDLGLGYGYTF.

This clone was detected only once. Here the CDR3 reads CAISELAGGTNNEQFF. DNA for the CDR3: TGTGCCATCAGCGAACTAGCGGGGGGGACTAACAATGAGCAGTTCTTC. V gene TRBV10-3 combines with J gene TRBJ2-1, with 13 bases fitting TRBD2. V was clipped by 6 bases and J by 5 bases; unmatched bases: 7. Germline CDR1 is ENHRY and CDR2 is SYGVKD. The CDR3 consists of 16 residues.

The J gene is TRBJ1-4, the V gene TRBV11-2; TRBD1 is a possible D gene (5 bases). Looked up from germline, CDR1 is SGHAT and CDR2 is FQNNGV. This CDR3 comprises 14 residues. Deletions cut 0 bases from V and 8 bases from J, with 10 bases between. The CDR3 is CASSLERQSEKLFF. CDR3 DNA: TGTGCCAGCAGCTTAGAGCGACAGAGCGAAAAACTGTTTTTT.

This chain connects TRBV5-6 to TRBJ2-1, with D maybe TRBD2 (5 bases). CDR3 length: 12 residues. The germline V gene encodes CDR1 SGHDT and CDR2 YYEEEE. Trimming stripped 2 bases from V and 10 bases from J, with 10 bases between. CDR3 region: CASSLAEGEQFF. DNA of the CDR3: TGTGCCAGCAGCTTAGCCGAGGGCGAGCAGTTCTTC.

J is TRBJ1-1 and V is TRBV3-1 (or the pseudogene TRBV3-2); tentatively, D is TRBD1 (5 bases). Germline assignment: CDR1 LGHDT and CDR2 YNNKEL (reference sequence). Trimming left V 4 bases short and J 0 bases short, with 9 bases between. The CDR3 is made up of 14 amino acids. CDR3 amino acids: CASSLRAMNTEAFF. The CDR3 DNA reads TGTGCCAGCAGCCTCAGGGCAATGAACACTGAAGCTTTCTTT.

The chain employs TRBV6-5 and TRBJ1-1; a possible D gene is TRBD1 (5 bases). CDR3 length: 13 residues. Germline V lookup: CDR1 MNHEY, CDR2 SVGAGI. V was clipped by 7 bases and J by 3 bases, with 12 bases between them. Here the CDR3 reads CASKARRDTEAFF. Written as DNA, the CDR3 is TGTGCCAGCAAGGCACGCAGGGACACTGAAGCTTTCTTT.

The chain has TRBV4-1 and TRBJ2-1; a possible D gene is TRBD1 (5 bases). This CDR3 has 12 amino acids. The V gene lost 5 bases and the J gene lost 7 bases, with 9 bases spanning the gap. Germline assignment: CDR1 MGHRA and CDR2 YSYEKL. Written as DNA, the CDR3 is TGCGCCAGCAGCTCAAGGGGTAATGAGCAGTTCTTC. Its protein product is CASSSRGNEQFF.

This clone occurred once. This chain joins TRBV5-1 and TRBJ1-1; 9 positions match TRBD1. This CDR3 contains 14 residues. V was pared by 5 bases and J by 5 bases, with 7 bases of the junction left unmatched. Germline V gene lookup returns CDR1 SGHRS and CDR2 YFSETQ. CDR3: CASRPDRGRTEAFF. In DNA form, the CDR3 reads TGCGCCAGCAGGCCGGACAGGGGAAGGACTGAAGCTTTCTTT.

As to this clone: The same CDR3 can be traced to other DNA sequences in this sample. V is TRBV7-9 and J is TRBJ1-5, with D uncertain. The CDR3 has 12 residues. CDR1 SEHNR and CDR2 FQNEAQ come from the germline V gene (reference sequence). Trimming cost V 2 bases and J 4 bases, with 3 bases left between them. The CDR3 DNA follows: TGTGCCAGCAGCTTACCGAATCAGCCCCAGCATTTT. Encoded protein: CASSLPNQPQHF. Full variable domain (rest looked up from reference TRBV7-9 and TRBJ1-5): DTGVSQNPRHKITKRGQNVTFRCDPISEHNRLYWYRQTLGQGPEFLTYFQNEAQLEKSRLLSDRFSAERPKGSFSTLEIQRTEQGDSAMYLCASSLPNQPQHFGDGTRLSIL.

This rearrangement joins TRBV7-9 to TRBJ1-2, with TRBD1 identical over 7 bases. The length of the CDR3 is 14 residues. V was clipped by 4 bases and J by 6 bases; unmatched bases: 8. Germline loops: CDR1 SEHNR, CDR2 FQNEAQ (reference sequence). The CDR3 DNA reads TGTGCCAGCAGCTCCTCAGGGGGGAAGGATGGCTACACCTTC. Encoded protein: CASSSSGGKDGYTF.

This chain joins TRBV6-5 and TRBJ2-2; a possible D gene is TRBD1 (6 bases). This CDR3 region has 14 residues. CDR1 is MNHEY, CDR2 SVGAGI, per germline. V shed 8 bases and J shed 0 bases, with 10 bases lying between them. The CDR3 sequence is CASLQGANTGELFF. CDR3 bases: TGTGCCAGCTTACAGGGAGCGAACACCGGGGAGCTGTTTTTT.

The V gene is TRBV5-1, the J gene TRBJ1-4; D is unresolved. V lost 1 base and J lost 8, with 15 bases in between. This CDR3 spans 15 amino acids. CDR1 is SGHRS, CDR2 YFSETQ, per germline. The CDR3 sequence is CASSLWNVGEEKLFF. The CDR3 nucleotides are TGCGCCAGCAGCTTGTGGAACGTTGGGGAGGAAAAACTGTTTTTT.

The V and J genes are TRBV6-5 and TRBJ1-5; TRBD1 aligns across 7 bases. CDR3 length: 14 amino acids. V dropped 6 bases and J dropped 4; count of bases not matched to a gene: 6. The germline CDR1 and CDR2 sequences are MNHEY and SVGAGI. The CDR3: CASRDGTVNQPQHF. CDR3 in DNA: TGTGCCAGCAGGGACGGGACAGTTAATCAGCCCCAGCATTTT.

The chain has TRBV10-3 and TRBJ1-3, with D possibly matching TRBD1 (5 bases). V was clipped by 9 bases and J by 2 bases, with 11 bases between them. Germline V gene lookup returns CDR1 ENHRY and CDR2 SYGVKD. CDR3 length: 13 residues. The CDR3 loop reads CAMGGEAGNTIYF. CDR3 in DNA: TGTGCCATGGGGGGGGAAGCTGGAAACACCATATATTTT.

This clone showed up just once. The identical CDR3 is also encoded by other nucleotide sequences in the sample. V is TRBV5-1 and J is TRBJ1-2; D unresolved. Trimming stripped 0 bases from V and 0 bases from J, with 9 bases between. The CDR3 runs 15 residues. Germline V CDR1 and CDR2: SGHRS, YFSETQ. CDR3 amino acids: CASSLGGSANYGYTF. The CDR3 DNA follows: TGCGCCAGCAGCTTGGGTGGCTCAGCTAACTATGGCTACACCTTC.

V gene TRBV6-5 combines with J gene TRBJ2-7; 7 positions match TRBD1. The V gene end was trimmed by 5 bases and the J gene end by 1 base; junction bases not matched to a gene: 5. Germline lookup yields CDR1 MNHEY and CDR2 SVGAGI. This CDR3 spans 14 amino acids. CDR3 in amino acids: CASSKGTASYEQYF. DNA for the CDR3: TGTGCCAGCAGTAAGGGGACAGCTTCCTACGAGCAGTACTTC.

The DNA of the CDR3 is TGTGCCAGCGGTCTGACTAGCGGGGGGGAACAGACCCAGTACTTC. As protein: CASGLTSGGEQTQYF. The chain couples TRBV27 to TRBJ2-5; 14 bases map to TRBD2. Germline CDR1 is MNHEY and CDR2 is SMNVEV (reference sequence). Unmatched junction bases numbered 8, after V lost 8 bases and J lost 6 bases. This CDR3 comprises 15 residues.

This clone was observed a few times. V usage is TRBV19 and J usage is TRBJ2-5; D is perhaps TRBD1 (6 bases). The V end was cut by 5 bases, the J end by 8 bases, with 18 bases between. Germline CDR1 and CDR2: LNHDA and SQIVND (reference sequence). The CDR3 covers 14 residues. CDR3: CASSVSGTRETQYF. In nucleotides, the CDR3 is TGTGCCAGTAGTGTGTCCGGGACACGAGAAACCCAGTACTTC. Based on the CDR3 plus reference TRBV19 and TRBJ2-5, the full variable domain is DGGITQSPKYLFRKEGQNVTLSCEQNLNHDAMYWYRQDPGQGLRLIYYSQIVNDFQKGDIAEGYSVSREKKESFPLTVTSAQKNPTAFYLCASSVSGTRETQYFGPGTRLLVL.

V usage is TRBV30 and J usage is TRBJ2-6; the match to TRBD1 covers 8 bases. Per germline, CDR1 GTSNPN and CDR2 SVGIG (reference sequence). This CDR3 has 14 residues. V trimming: 3 bases; J trimming: 2 bases; junction bases outside the gene matches: 0. In nucleotides, the CDR3 is TGTGCCTGGAGGACAGGGGCTGGGGCCAACGTCCTGACTTTC. Translation gives CAWRTGAGANVLTF.

The chain combines TRBV5-1 with TRBJ1-5, with D perhaps matching TRBD1 (6 bases). The V and J ends lost 5 bases and 6 bases respectively, with 18 bases between them. Germline CDR1 SGHRS, CDR2 YFSETQ. CDR3 length: 15 residues. CDR3 sequence reads: CASRPNPGGSQPQHF. CDR3 nucleotide sequence: TGCGCCAGCAGGCCTAACCCGGGGGGCTCTCAGCCCCAGCATTTT.